These T cell receptor beta chains were read from a single sample in a study of blood T cell repertoires in COVID-19. Sequencing was performed with immunoSEQ multiplex PCR; in TCRdb, only in-frame clones are kept and a portion is missing. This sample carries some 400,000 clones, roughly 92% of them seen once, and the ten largest clones take 0.86%. The sequenced sample was PBMCs or T cells enriched from blood (not recorded which). These receptor sequences come from a woman in her thirties or forties who had been exposed to COVID-19. Each CDR3 is given without its conserved first and last residue.

>TRBV2|TRBJ1-5
ASTQGNQPQH
>TRBV27|TRBJ1-4
ASSLLGGRGTNEKLF
>TRBV19|TRBJ1-5
ASKDRGQINQPQH
>TRBV5-1|TRBJ1-1
ASRTGDFLNTEAF
>TRBV5-4|TRBJ1-4
ASSLDQATNEKLF
>TRBV19|TRBJ1-6
ASSVQPGGLGSPLH
>TRBV18|TRBJ2-1
ASSPVAGPTEQF
>TRBV12-3/TRBV12-4|TRBJ1-1
ASSFITEAF
>TRBV20-1|TRBJ1-5
SASRVDQPQH
>TRBV27|TRBJ2-1
ASIGAYNEQF
>TRBV5-1|TRBJ1-1
ASSSDSLMNTEAF
>TRBV30|TRBJ1-3
AWSVGNTIY
>TRBV2|TRBJ2-5
ASRRELQETQY
>TRBV6-5|TRBJ1-1
ASTAVGRANTEAF
>TRBV19|TRBJ1-5
ASSIADNQPQH
>TRBV24-1|TRBJ1-2
ATSDSKTGSNYGYT
>TRBV24-1|TRBJ2-3
ATSGGLAGFRDTQY
>TRBV6-1|TRBJ2-7
ASSVLPQGRLYEQY
>TRBV5-1|TRBJ1-4
ASSFGGPEKLF
>TRBV27|TRBJ2-7
ASSPTGTYEQY
>TRBV14|TRBJ2-5
ASSQAGRRQETQY
>TRBV30|TRBJ1-2
AWLTPGQGSRGYT
>TRBV9|TRBJ2-4
ASSPRQGGTKNIQY
>TRBV12-3/TRBV12-4|TRBJ1-1
ASTSQGNTEAF
>TRBV5-4|TRBJ2-6
ASSLATGQGAVGANVLT
>TRBV29-1|TRBJ1-1
SVGGMNTEAF
>TRBV2|TRBJ1-2
ASSVVGYGYT
>TRBV30|TRBJ1-6
AWSVDRVKSPLH
>TRBV30|TRBJ2-7
AWRDPGTGFGQY
>TRBV2|TRBJ1-1
ASSVSMNTEAF
>TRBV14|TRBJ2-5
ASSPLDGRVKETQY
>TRBV24-1|TRBJ2-7
ATSDPWEFYEQY
>TRBV28|TRBJ1-2
ASIRGDYGYT
>TRBV12-3/TRBV12-4|TRBJ2-5
ASSLNQGRTQY
>TRBV18|TRBJ1-4
ASSPFTGSERKLF
>TRBV9|TRBJ2-1
ASSVELAAYNEQF
>TRBV27|TRBJ2-5
ASSNRGETQY
>TRBV5-1|TRBJ1-6
ASTRTGTSYNSPLH
>TRBV19|TRBJ1-5
ASSMYEGAGSNQPQH
>TRBV7-9|TRBJ2-7
ASSFPTGSDHEQY